This TCR beta chain was captured by sequencing in a study of T-cell memory formation after mild COVID-19. Study in general: Largely, the TCR clusters proved donor specific.

The study, taken as a whole, reports: Several responding clones turned up in pre-infection memory, indicating that cross-reactive memory may have taken part.

MiXCR, run by TCRdb on the 5' RACE reads, gives a single entry per CDR3 protein. Of 250,000 to 350,000 distinct CDR3 sequences listed, approximately 16% are singletons. This clonotype was picked up a small number of times. Its target is unknown. The V and J ends lost 2 bases and 5 bases respectively, with 11 bases between them. CDR1 KGHDR and CDR2 SFDVKD come from the germline V gene. The CDR3 loop spans 14 amino acids. What was sequenced was PBMCs or a T cell subset sorted from them (not recorded which). The rearrangement uses TRBV24-1 and TRBJ2-5, with D unclear. This clonotype was obtained from a man between 18 and 35 years old who had mild COVID-19 (a few samples of this study predate the infection). Cell type and time point are not known. The CDR3 DNA is TGTGCCACCAGTGATTGGCGTACTTCGGAGACCCAGTACTTC. Its protein product is CATSDWRTSETQYF.